This T cell receptor (beta chain) was sequenced for a study of OX40 agonist ivuxolimab in advanced cancers. Across the study: Cancers in dose escalation were hepatocellular, melanoma, renal cell and head and neck. With a range of roughly 20 to 80, age averaged approximately 60 years, and nearly 85% were male. Findings and limits, study-wide: Determination of antigen specificity was not performed for the expanded peripheral T cells. By week 6 at 0.1 to 3.0 mg/kg, blood CD4+ and CD8+ T cells had expanded clonally.

Remarks on this clone: The antigen remains undetermined.

Using immunoSEQ multiplex PCR, the repertoire was profiled, and TCRdb retains in-frame clones only, with some absent. The profile shows about 51,000 clones, roughly 80% of them singletons. The V end lost 5 bases, the J end lost 2 bases, and 7 bases lay between the germline ends. The CDR3 spans 13 residues. CDR1 and CDR2 (germline): SGHNT, YENEEA. This material consisted of CD4+ or CD8+ T cells sorted from blood, taken in a trial of the OX40 agonist ivuxolimab. The source is an adult with an advanced solid tumor such as melanoma, head and neck, liver or kidney cancer. The gene calls are TRBV11-3 and TRBJ1-3; D is unclear. This chain's CDR3 is CASSGGTGNTIYF. CDR3 in DNA: TGTGCCAGCAGCGGCGGGACTGGAAACACCATATATTTT.